The rows below give T cell receptor beta chains drawn from one sample of a study of blood T cell repertoires in COVID-19. Only in-frame clones appear in the TCRdb table, and some are missing; sequencing was by immunoSEQ multiplex PCR. The sample has approximately 240,000 clones, approximately 87% seen once. The source material was PBMCs or T cells enriched from blood (not recorded which). The receptor set was obtained from a woman aged 45-65 years in a cohort exposed to, infected with or recovered from COVID-19 (not recorded which). Both conserved end residues are part of each CDR3. Clone sizes are given selectively: once, few, many, or a class where the clone is expanded.

V gene: TRBV11-1
clone size: NA
J gene: TRBJ1-1
CDR3 protein: CASSPLVQGTEAFF

V gene: TRBV19
clone size: NA
J gene: TRBJ1-5
CDR3 protein: CASSIGAIFNQPQHF

V gene: TRBV3-1/TRBV3-2
clone size: NA
J gene: TRBJ2-7
CDR3 protein: CASSQDFGYEQYF

V gene: TRBV27
clone size: NA
J gene: TRBJ1-5
CDR3 protein: CASSLRGQVLNQPQHF

V gene: TRBV6-2/TRBV6-3
clone size: NA
J gene: TRBJ2-2
CDR3 protein: CASSLAGGPTGELFF

V gene: TRBV15
clone size: NA
J gene: TRBJ2-3
CDR3 protein: CATSRGDLASTDTQYF

V gene: TRBV28
clone size: NA
J gene: TRBJ1-2
CDR3 protein: CASSPGDSFYGYTF

V gene: TRBV5-5
clone size: once
J gene: TRBJ2-2
CDR3 protein: CASRRDFWDRGNTGELFF

V gene: TRBV7-2
clone size: few
J gene: TRBJ2-3
CDR3 protein: CASKLSGGRSTDTQYF

V gene: TRBV30
clone size: NA
J gene: TRBJ2-3
CDR3 protein: CAWTLGGVGTDTQYF

V gene: TRBV6-5
clone size: NA
J gene: TRBJ2-7
CDR3 protein: CASRQGKGEQYF

V gene: TRBV5-3
clone size: NA
J gene: TRBJ1-2
CDR3 protein: CARSLIQGGRGYTF

V gene: TRBV21-1
clone size: NA
J gene: TRBJ2-2
CDR3 protein: CASSKDCHPLVTGELFF

V gene: TRBV4-3
clone size: NA
J gene: TRBJ1-6
CDR3 protein: CASSQDSGAHSPLHF

V gene: TRBV18
clone size: NA
J gene: TRBJ1-1
CDR3 protein: CASSPKGGEAFF

V gene: TRBV6-4
clone size: NA
J gene: TRBJ1-6
CDR3 protein: CASSDRPGGNSPLHF

V gene: TRBV18
clone size: NA
J gene: TRBJ1-1
CDR3 protein: CASSLGGEAFF